Shown below are 19 T cell receptor beta chains from a single sample sequenced in a study of cytomegalovirus exposure and HLA in healthy donors. This PCR relied on a set of 60 Vbeta primers and 13 Jbeta primers. Using immunoSEQ multiplex PCR, the repertoire was profiled, and TCRdb retains in-frame clones only, with some absent. Among about 130,000 clones listed, about 84% were seen once. Material: PBMCs. These receptors were obtained from a man in his late teens or twenties in good health and CMV-seropositive.

There are a few counts of this clone. The V and J genes are TRBV4-3 and TRBJ1-2; D may be TRBD1 (5 bases). CDR1 and CDR2 from the germline V gene are LGHNA and YSLEER. V gave up 0 bases and J gave up 11 bases, with 22 bases separating them. CDR3 length equals 16 residues. The CDR3 here is CASSQDHAGGFIRYTF. The CDR3 DNA reads as TGCGCCAGCAGCCAAGATCACGCGGGGGGTTTTATAAGGTACACCTTC.

V gene TRBV5-4 combines with J gene TRBJ1-4; 7 bases are a match to TRBD1. In germline, CDR1 is SGHNT, CDR2 YYREEE (reference sequence). V lost 1 base to trimming and J lost 8 bases; unmatched junction nucleotides: 5. The CDR3 contains 14 residues. The CDR3 DNA reads TGTGCCAGCAGCTTGTCCGGGACAGAGGAAAAACTGTTTTTT. Its translation is CASSLSGTEEKLFF.

The rearrangement uses TRBV25-1 and TRBJ2-5; 12 nucleotides align to TRBD2. Trimming took 2 bases from V and 5 from J; bases not matched to a gene: 12. Per the germline V gene, CDR1 is MGHDK and CDR2 is SYGVNS. This CDR3 has 18 residues. CDR3 DNA sequence: TGTGCCAGCAGTGAACAGGACTCTAGCGGGAGGGCGGGGGAGACCCAGTACTTC. Its translation: CASSEQDSSGRAGETQYF.

The V call is TRBV21-1, the J call TRBJ1-1. TRBV21-1 is recorded as a pseudogene. This CDR3 is 12 amino acids long. This CDR3 reads CARNPGGTEAFF. The CDR3 bases are TGTGCCAGAAACCCTGGGGGGACTGAAGCTTTCTTT.

J is TRBJ2-7 and V is TRBV18; possible D gene TRBD2, 6 bases. The CDR3 contains 14 residues. Trimming stripped 3 bases from V and 5 bases from J, with 14 bases between. Germline loops: CDR1 KGHSH, CDR2 LQKENI. The CDR3 is CASSPLSAGNEQYF. CDR3 in DNA: TGTGCCAGCTCACCTCTTTCCGCGGGGAACGAGCAGTACTTC.

This clone is a singleton in its sample. The chain has TRBV2 and TRBJ2-7, with a weak D call TRBD1 (6 bases). This CDR3 has 12 amino acids. Trimming cost V 6 bases and J 6 bases, with 12 bases left between them. Germline V gene sequence: CDR1 SNHLY, CDR2 FYNNEI. The CDR3 is CASSYRVFEQYF. CDR3 bases: TGTGCCAGCAGCTACAGGGTCTTCGAGCAGTACTTC.

The chain has TRBV19 and TRBJ1-5, with 12 bases aligning to TRBD1. Germline CDR1 and CDR2: LNHDA and SQIVND (reference sequence). Trimming removed 5 bases from V and 5 bases from J; junction bases left unmatched: 7. This CDR3 contains 16 residues. The CDR3 DNA sequence: TGTGCCAGTAGTCACCAGGGACAGGGGGCTCATCAGCCCCAGCATTTT. Its protein is CASSHQGQGAHQPQHF.

The chain joins TRBV5-1 to TRBJ1-6; maybe TRBD1 (5 bases). The CDR3 totals 13 residues. Germline V gene lookup returns CDR1 SGHRS and CDR2 YFSETQ. With 4 bases removed from V and 14 bases from J, the gap between germline ends came to 16 bases. DNA of the CDR3: TGCGCCAGCAGCCCGGGGGACGGTCTAACCCTCCACTTT. This codes for CASSPGDGLTLHF.

The rearrangement joins TRBV7-8 to TRBJ1-2, with 9 nucleotides matching TRBD1. CDR1 and CDR2 from the germline V gene are SGHVS and FQNEAQ. Trimming at V came to 5 bases and at J to 3 bases, leaving 16 bases not matched to a gene. CDR3 size: 18 residues. The CDR3 nucleotides are TGTGCCAGCAGCACCCGACTATTGGTGACAGGGGGGCACTATGGCTACACCTTC. Amino acids: CASSTRLLVTGGHYGYTF.

The rearrangement links TRBV12-5 to TRBJ1-1; tentatively, D is TRBD1 (6 bases). Germline-derived CDR1 and CDR2 are LGHNT and FRNRAP. The V end was cut by 6 bases, the J end by 4 bases, with 15 bases between. CDR3 length: 14 residues. The CDR3 sequence: CASGPIEGVTEAFF. CDR3 sequence (DNA): TGTGCTAGTGGCCCAATAGAGGGGGTCACTGAAGCTTTCTTT.

The chain recombines TRBV9 with TRBJ2-1; possible D gene TRBD1, 5 bases. Trimming shortened V by 0 bases and J by 0 bases, and 10 bases separated the two germline ends. Looked up from germline, CDR1 is SGDLS and CDR2 is YYNGEE. The CDR3 consists of 16 residues. In DNA, the CDR3 is TGTGCCAGCAGCGTAGGAGACAGAAACTCCTACAATGAGCAGTTCTTC. It specifies CASSVGDRNSYNEQFF.

The rearrangement joins TRBV30 to TRBJ2-3; tentative D call: TRBD1 (5 bases). CDR3 size: 12 residues. CDR1 is GTSNPN, CDR2 SVGIG, per germline (reference sequence). The germline V and J ends were trimmed by 2 bases and 5 bases, with 8 bases remaining between them. In nucleotides, the CDR3 is TGTGCCTGGAGTCCAGGGCAAGATACGCAGTATTTT. It encodes CAWSPGQDTQYF.

This chain links TRBV5-4 with TRBJ1-4, with 7 bases identical to TRBD1. The CDR3 totals 14 residues. Germline CDR1 is SGHNT and CDR2 is YYREEE (reference sequence). The junction had 3 bases not matched to a gene; V was cut back by 0 bases and J by 7 bases. The CDR3 nucleotides read TGTGCCAGCAGCTTGGAAGGGGGCGGTGAAAAACTGTTTTTT. This sequence encodes CASSLEGGGEKLFF.

The chain links TRBV7-9 to TRBJ2-3, with 15 bases matching TRBD2. This CDR3 region has 17 residues. Germline V gene lookup returns CDR1 SEHNR and CDR2 FQNEAQ (reference sequence). V lost 8 bases to trimming and J lost 6 bases; unmatched junction nucleotides: 12. This CDR3 is CASRRTSGGARGDTQYF. DNA for the CDR3: TGTGCCAGCCGTAGGACTAGCGGGGGGGCACGCGGGGATACGCAGTATTTT.

The genes are TRBV5-8 and TRBJ2-2; the D is unclear. V dropped 0 bases and J dropped 3 bases, with 12 bases sitting between them. CDR1 SGHTS and CDR2 YDEGEE come from the germline V gene. The CDR3 is made up of 16 amino acids. This CDR3 is CASSLGRSLDTGELFF. Here the CDR3 DNA reads TGTGCCAGCAGCTTGGGCAGAAGTTTGGACACCGGGGAGCTGTTTTTT.

This clone was detected only once. The chain combines TRBV30 with TRBJ1-2; TRBD1 matches 7 bases. This CDR3 has 14 amino acids. Germline CDR1 and CDR2: GTSNPN and SVGIG (reference sequence). The V gene end was trimmed by 0 bases and the J gene end by 8 bases; junction bases not matched to a gene: 9. The CDR3 sequence is CAWSVLPTTGGYTF. The CDR3 DNA sequence: TGTGCCTGGAGTGTTCTCCCTACGACAGGGGGCTACACCTTC.

The chain joins TRBV13 to TRBJ2-1; 13 bases are a match to TRBD2. Per germline, CDR1 PRHDT and CDR2 FYEKMQ (reference sequence). Trimming cost V 5 bases and J 7 bases; bases outside gene matches: 5. CDR3 size: 15 residues. As DNA, the CDR3 is TGTGCCAGCAGCCCGGGACTAGCGGGACGTAATGAGCAGTTCTTC. Its translation: CASSPGLAGRNEQFF. The full variable domain, rest sourced from reference TRBV13 and TRBJ2-1, is AAGVIQSPRHLIKEKRETATLKCYPIPRHDTVYWYQQGPGQDPQFLISFYEKMQSDKGSIPDRFSAQQFSDYHSELNMSSLELGDSALYFCASSPGLAGRNEQFFGPGTRLTVL.

The count of this clone is one. The gene calls are TRBV5-1 and TRBJ2-3, with 12 bases that match TRBD2. Germline loops: CDR1 SGHRS, CDR2 YFSETQ. With 5 bases clipped from V and 4 bases from J, the junction kept 2 bases outside the gene matches. The CDR3 loop spans 14 amino acids. The CDR3 DNA follows: TGCGCCAGCAGTCGACTAGCGGGGGCAGATACGCAGTATTTT. Translation gives CASSRLAGADTQYF.

This clone was observed once. V and J are TRBV30 and TRBJ1-2, with unresolved D. Trimming took off 2 bases at V and 8 bases at J, with 12 bases between the two ends. This CDR3 is built from 12 residues. Germline loops: CDR1 GTSNPN, CDR2 SVGIG (reference sequence). CDR3 sequence reads: CAWSRGSAGYTF. Written as DNA, the CDR3 is TGTGCCTGGAGTCGAGGCTCAGCCGGCTACACCTTC.